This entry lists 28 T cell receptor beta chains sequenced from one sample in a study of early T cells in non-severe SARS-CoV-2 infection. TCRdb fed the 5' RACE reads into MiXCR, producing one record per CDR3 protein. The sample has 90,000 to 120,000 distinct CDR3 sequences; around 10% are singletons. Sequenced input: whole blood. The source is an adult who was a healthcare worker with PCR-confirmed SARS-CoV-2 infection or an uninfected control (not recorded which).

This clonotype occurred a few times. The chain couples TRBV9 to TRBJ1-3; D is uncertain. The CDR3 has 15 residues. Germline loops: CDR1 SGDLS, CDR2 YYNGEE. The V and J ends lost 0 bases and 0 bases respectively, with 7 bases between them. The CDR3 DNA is TGTGCCAGCAGCGTAGGAGGTAACTCTGGAAACACCATATATTTT. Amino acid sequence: CASSVGGNSGNTIYF.

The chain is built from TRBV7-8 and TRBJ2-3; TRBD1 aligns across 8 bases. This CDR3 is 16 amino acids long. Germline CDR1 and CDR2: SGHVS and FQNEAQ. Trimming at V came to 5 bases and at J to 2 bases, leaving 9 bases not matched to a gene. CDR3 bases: TGTGCCAGCAGCCGAACCGGGACAGGCCTCACAGATACGCAGTATTTT. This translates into CASSRTGTGLTDTQYF.

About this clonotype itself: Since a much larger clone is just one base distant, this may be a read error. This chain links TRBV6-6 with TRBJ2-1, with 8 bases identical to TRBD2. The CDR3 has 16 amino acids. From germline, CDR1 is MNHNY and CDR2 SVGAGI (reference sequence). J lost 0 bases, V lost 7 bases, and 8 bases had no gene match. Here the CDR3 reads CASIHPAGGSYNEQFF. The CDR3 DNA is TGTGCCAGCATCCATCCGGCGGGAGGCTCCTACAATGAGCAGTTCTTC.

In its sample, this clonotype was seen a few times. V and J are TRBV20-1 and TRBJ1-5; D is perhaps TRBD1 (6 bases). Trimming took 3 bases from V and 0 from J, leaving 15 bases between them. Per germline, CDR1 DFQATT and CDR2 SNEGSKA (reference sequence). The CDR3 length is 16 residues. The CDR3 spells CSASVAGVYSNQPQHF. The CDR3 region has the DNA TGCAGTGCTAGTGTCGCAGGGGTGTATAGCAATCAGCCCCAGCATTTT.

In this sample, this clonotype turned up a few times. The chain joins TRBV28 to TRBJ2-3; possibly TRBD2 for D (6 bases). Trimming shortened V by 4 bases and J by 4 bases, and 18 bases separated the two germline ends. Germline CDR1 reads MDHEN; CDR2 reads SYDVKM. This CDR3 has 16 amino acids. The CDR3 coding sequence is TGTGCCAGCAGTTCCCCAATCGGGGGAGAGTCAGATACGCAGTATTTT. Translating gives CASSSPIGGESDTQYF.

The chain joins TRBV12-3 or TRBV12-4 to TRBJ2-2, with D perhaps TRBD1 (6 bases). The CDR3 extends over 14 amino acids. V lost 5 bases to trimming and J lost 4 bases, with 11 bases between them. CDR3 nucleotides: TGTGCCAGCAGTCCTCTAGGGGGCACCGGGGAGCTGTTTTTT. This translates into CASSPLGGTGELFF.

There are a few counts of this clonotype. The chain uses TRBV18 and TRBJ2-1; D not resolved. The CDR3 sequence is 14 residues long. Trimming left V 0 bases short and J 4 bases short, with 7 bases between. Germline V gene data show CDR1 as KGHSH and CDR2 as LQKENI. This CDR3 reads CASSPPPLYNEQFF. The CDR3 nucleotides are TGTGCCAGCTCACCACCGCCTTTATACAATGAGCAGTTCTTC.

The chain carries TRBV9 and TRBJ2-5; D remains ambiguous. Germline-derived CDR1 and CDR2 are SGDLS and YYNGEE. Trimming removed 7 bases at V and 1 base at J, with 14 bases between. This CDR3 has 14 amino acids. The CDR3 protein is CASSPAAAQETQYF. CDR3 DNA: TGTGCCAGCTCCCCGGCTGCTGCCCAAGAGACCCAGTACTTC.

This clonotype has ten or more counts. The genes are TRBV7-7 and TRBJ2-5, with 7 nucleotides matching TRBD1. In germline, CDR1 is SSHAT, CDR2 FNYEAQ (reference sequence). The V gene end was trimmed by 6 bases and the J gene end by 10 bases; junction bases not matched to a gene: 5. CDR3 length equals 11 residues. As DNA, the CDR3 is TGTGCCAGCAGTATTGGACAGGTCCAGTACTTC. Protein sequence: CASSIGQVQYF.

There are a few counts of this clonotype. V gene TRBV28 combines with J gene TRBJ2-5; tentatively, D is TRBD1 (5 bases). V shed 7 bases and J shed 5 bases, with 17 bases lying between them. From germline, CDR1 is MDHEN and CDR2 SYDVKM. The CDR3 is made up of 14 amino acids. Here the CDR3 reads CASTPPGLRETQYF. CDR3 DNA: TGTGCCAGCACTCCCCCAGGGCTGCGGGAGACCCAGTACTTC.

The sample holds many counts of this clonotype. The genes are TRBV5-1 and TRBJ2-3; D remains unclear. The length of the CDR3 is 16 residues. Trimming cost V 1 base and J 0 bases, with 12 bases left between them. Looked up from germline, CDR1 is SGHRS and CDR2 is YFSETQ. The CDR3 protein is CASSLHREKSTDTQYF. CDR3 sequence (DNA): TGCGCCAGCAGCTTGCACAGAGAAAAAAGCACAGATACGCAGTATTTT.

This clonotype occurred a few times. The CDR3 spells CSAPRGGPWETQYF. The CDR3 nucleotides are TGCAGTGCTCCAAGGGGGGGGCCTTGGGAGACCCAGTACTTC. V gene TRBV20-1 combines with J gene TRBJ2-5; D is possibly TRBD2 (7 bases). Looked up from germline, CDR1 is DFQATT and CDR2 is SNEGSKA (reference sequence). Trimming left V 5 bases short and J 5 bases short, with 18 bases between. The CDR3 has 14 residues.

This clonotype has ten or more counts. CDR3 bases: TGTGCCAGCAGCCTAGGGGTATCGGGATACAATGAGCAGTTCTTC. It codes for CASSLGVSGYNEQFF. The chain is built from TRBV7-2 and TRBJ2-1; D is tentatively TRBD1 or TRBD2 (5 bases each). The CDR3 has 15 amino acids. Germline-derived CDR1 and CDR2 are SGHTA and FQGNSA. Trimming pared 5 bases from V and 4 bases from J, leaving 15 bases between.

The DNA for the CDR3 is TGTGCCAGCATGTCCCAAGGGGAGACTAGCGGGAGGGCCGGTTGGTTCTTC. This gives the protein CASMSQGETSGRAGWFF. The J gene is TRBJ2-1, the V gene TRBV28, with TRBD2 matching 14 bases. V was pared by 7 bases and J by 15 bases, with 20 bases of the junction left unmatched. Germline V gene lookup returns CDR1 MDHEN and CDR2 SYDVKM. The CDR3 is 17 amino acids.

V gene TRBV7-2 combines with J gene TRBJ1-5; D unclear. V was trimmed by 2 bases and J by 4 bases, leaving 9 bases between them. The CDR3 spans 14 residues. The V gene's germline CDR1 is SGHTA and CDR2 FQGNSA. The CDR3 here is CASSLSAANQPQHF. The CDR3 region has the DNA TGTGCCAGCAGCTTATCGGCAGCTAATCAGCCCCAGCATTTT.

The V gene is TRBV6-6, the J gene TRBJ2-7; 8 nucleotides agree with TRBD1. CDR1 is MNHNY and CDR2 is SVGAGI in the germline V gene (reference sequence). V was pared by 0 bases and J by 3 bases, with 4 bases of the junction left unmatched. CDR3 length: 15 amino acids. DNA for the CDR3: TGTGCCAGCAGTTACTCGGGACAGGCAAACTACGAGCAGTACTTC. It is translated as CASSYSGQANYEQYF.

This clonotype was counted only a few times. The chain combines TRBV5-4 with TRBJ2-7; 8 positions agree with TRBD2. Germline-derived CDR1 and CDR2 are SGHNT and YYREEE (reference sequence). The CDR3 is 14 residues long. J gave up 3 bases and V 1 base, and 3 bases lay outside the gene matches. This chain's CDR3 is CASSLREGRYEQYF. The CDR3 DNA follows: TGTGCCAGCAGCTTGCGGGAGGGCCGCTACGAGCAGTACTTC.

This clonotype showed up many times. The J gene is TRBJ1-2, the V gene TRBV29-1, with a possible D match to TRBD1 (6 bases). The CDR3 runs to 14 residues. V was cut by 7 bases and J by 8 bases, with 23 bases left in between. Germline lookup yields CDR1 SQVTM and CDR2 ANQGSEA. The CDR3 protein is CSATLPGGRGGYTF. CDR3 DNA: TGCAGCGCTACACTCCCCGGGGGGCGCGGAGGCTACACCTTC.

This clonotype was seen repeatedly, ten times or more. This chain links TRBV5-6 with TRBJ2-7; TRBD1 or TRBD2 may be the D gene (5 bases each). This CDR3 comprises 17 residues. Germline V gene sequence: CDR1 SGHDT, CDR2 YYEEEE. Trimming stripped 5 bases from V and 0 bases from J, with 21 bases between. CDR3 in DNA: TGTGCCAGCAGAGACATAACTACCGGGACGGACTCCTACGAGCAGTACTTC. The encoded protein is CASRDITTGTDSYEQYF.

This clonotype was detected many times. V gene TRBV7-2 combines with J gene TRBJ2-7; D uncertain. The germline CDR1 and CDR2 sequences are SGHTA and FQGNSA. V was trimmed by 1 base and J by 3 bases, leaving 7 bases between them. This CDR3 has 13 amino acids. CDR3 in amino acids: CASSLETRYEQYF. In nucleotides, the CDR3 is TGTGCCAGCAGCTTAGAGACCCGCTACGAGCAGTACTTC.

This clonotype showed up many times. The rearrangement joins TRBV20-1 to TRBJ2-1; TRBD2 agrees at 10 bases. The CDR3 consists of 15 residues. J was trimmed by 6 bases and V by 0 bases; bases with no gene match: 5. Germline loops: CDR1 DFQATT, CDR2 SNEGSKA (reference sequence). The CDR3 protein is CSARDYRTSGNEQFF. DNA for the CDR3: TGCAGTGCTAGAGATTATAGGACTAGCGGCAATGAGCAGTTCTTC.

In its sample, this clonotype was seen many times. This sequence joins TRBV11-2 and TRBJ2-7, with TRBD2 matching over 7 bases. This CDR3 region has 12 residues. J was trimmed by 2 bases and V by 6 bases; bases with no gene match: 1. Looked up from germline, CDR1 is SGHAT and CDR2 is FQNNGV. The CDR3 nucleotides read TGTGCCAGCAGACTAGCGACCTACGAGCAGTACTTC. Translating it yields CASRLATYEQYF.

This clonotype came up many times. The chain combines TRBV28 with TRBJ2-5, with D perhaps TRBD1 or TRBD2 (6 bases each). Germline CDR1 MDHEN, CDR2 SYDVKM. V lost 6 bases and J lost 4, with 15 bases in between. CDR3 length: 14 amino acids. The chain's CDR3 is CASSPRGGRETQYF. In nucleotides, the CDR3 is TGTGCCAGCAGCCCCCGTGGGGGGCGAGAGACCCAGTACTTC.

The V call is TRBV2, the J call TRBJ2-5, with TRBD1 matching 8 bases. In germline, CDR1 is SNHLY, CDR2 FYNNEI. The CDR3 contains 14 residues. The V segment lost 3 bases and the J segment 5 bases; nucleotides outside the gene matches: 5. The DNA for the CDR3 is TGTGCCAGCAGTGATGGACAGGGTGGGGAGACCCAGTACTTC. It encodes CASSDGQGGETQYF.

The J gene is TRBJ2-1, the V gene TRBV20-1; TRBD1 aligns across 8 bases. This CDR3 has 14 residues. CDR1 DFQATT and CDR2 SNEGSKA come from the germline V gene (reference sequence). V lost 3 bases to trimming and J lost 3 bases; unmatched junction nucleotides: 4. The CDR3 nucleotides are TGCAGTGCTAGGAATGGACAGGGCTACAATGAGCAGTTCTTC. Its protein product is CSARNGQGYNEQFF.

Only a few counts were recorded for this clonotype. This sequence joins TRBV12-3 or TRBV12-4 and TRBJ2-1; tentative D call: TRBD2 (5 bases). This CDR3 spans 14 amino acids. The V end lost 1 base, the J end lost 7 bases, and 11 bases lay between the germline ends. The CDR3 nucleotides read TGTGCCAGCAGTTTAGGGGAGCATCATAATGAGCAGTTCTTC. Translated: CASSLGEHHNEQFF.

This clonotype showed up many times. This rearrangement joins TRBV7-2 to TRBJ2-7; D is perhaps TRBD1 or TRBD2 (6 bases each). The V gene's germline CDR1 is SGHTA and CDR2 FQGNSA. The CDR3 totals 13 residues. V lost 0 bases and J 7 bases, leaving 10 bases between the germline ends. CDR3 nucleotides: TGTGCCAGCAGCTTAGCGGGGGGCTCGGAGCAGTACTTC. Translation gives CASSLAGGSEQYF.

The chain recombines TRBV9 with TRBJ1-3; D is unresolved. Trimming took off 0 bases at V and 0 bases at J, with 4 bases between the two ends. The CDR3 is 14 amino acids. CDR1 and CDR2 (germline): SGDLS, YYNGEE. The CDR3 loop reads CASSVATSGNTIYF. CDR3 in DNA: TGTGCCAGCAGCGTAGCCACCTCTGGAAACACCATATATTTT.